The T cell receptor (beta chain) under discussion was sequenced for a study of blood T cell repertoires in COVID-19. Study-level background: Some COVID-19 samples were acute and others convalescent; all came from the United States, Italy and Spain.

As processed by the authors: Estimation of nucleated cell counts was performed using reference gene primer amplification. Measured with immunoSEQ multiplex PCR; TCRdb has only the in-frame clones, and not every one. For V, J and clone size, that table is used; D and trimming come from the DNA. The table has 100,000 or so clones, 90% to 95% seen once. The CDR3 consists of 15 residues. Germline lookup yields CDR1 MNHEY and CDR2 SMNVEV (reference sequence). V lost 4 bases, J lost 9 bases, and 9 bases stayed unmatched. The TCR comes from a human donor with active COVID-19. The donor label of this sample is uncertain. Material: peripheral blood. The chain joins TRBV27 to TRBJ1-4; TRBD1 agrees at 9 bases. CDR3 DNA: TGTGCCAGCAGTTCTAAACAGGGGGCGCTTCAAAAACTGTTTTTT. As protein: CASSSKQGALQKLFF.